The 19 T cell receptor beta chains presented below share a single source sample, sequenced in a study of control samples from healthy donors and cancer patients. Sequenced by immunoSEQ multiplex PCR; TCRdb stores in-frame clones only, minus some. The repertoire includes about 59,000 clones, 92% of them detected once, and around 1.7% sits in the top ten. Source material: PBMCs. Every receptor here comes from a man aged 35 to 55 with colorectal cancer.

This clone turned up a few times. The chain carries TRBV9 and TRBJ1-1, with D possibly matching TRBD1 (5 bases). CDR3 length equals 14 residues. Germline loops: CDR1 SGDLS, CDR2 YYNGEE. Trimming left V 5 bases short and J 6 bases short, with 17 bases between. The CDR3 nucleotides read TGTGCCAGCAGTGGGGCTACTTACAGCCCTGAAGCTTTCTTT. This sequence encodes CASSGATYSPEAFF.

The CDR3 reads CASSPPLVPNEQFF. The CDR3 nucleotides are TGTGCCAGCAGCCCCCCACTAGTCCCCAATGAGCAGTTCTTC. V and J are TRBV7-3 and TRBJ2-1, with a possible D match to TRBD2 (5 bases). V was cut by 5 bases and J by 6 bases, with 14 bases left in between. The CDR3 is made up of 14 amino acids. Germline V gene lookup returns CDR1 SGHTA and CDR2 FQGTGA.

The table lists this clone with a count of one. This chain uses TRBV7-3 with TRBJ1-6; tentative D call: TRBD1 (6 bases). V was clipped by 5 bases and J by 6 bases, with 17 bases between them. The CDR3 length is 16 residues. Germline assignment: CDR1 SGHTA and CDR2 FQGTGA. This CDR3 reads CASSPKGDLTNSPLHF. The CDR3 coding sequence is TGTGCCAGCAGCCCAAAGGGGGACCTAACTAATTCACCCCTCCACTTT.

The chain combines TRBV14 with TRBJ2-7; no clear D gene. Germline lookup yields CDR1 SGHDN and CDR2 FVKESK. V was shortened by 5 bases and J by 4 bases, with 6 bases between the two germline ends. This CDR3 is built from 11 residues. This CDR3 is CASSSQYEQYF. The CDR3 nucleotides read TGTGCCAGCAGCTCTCAGTACGAGCAGTACTTC.

The chain has TRBV4-3 and TRBJ1-4; 12 nucleotides line up with TRBD1. Trimming cost V 8 bases and J 8 bases; bases outside gene matches: 15. The CDR3 totals 17 residues. Germline V gene data show CDR1 as LGHNA and CDR2 as YSLEER. CDR3 nucleotide sequence: TGCGCCAGCGCGAGGGGGACAGGGGGCCTATTGCGAGAAAAACTGTTTTTT. The encoded protein is CASARGTGGLLREKLFF.

CDR3 DNA sequence: TGTGCCAGCAGCCAGTTCTCGGGACAGCACCAAGAGACCCAGTACTTC. This codes for CASSQFSGQHQETQYF. The chain joins TRBV5-5 to TRBJ2-5, with 7 bases that match TRBD1. V shed 4 bases and J 0 bases; nucleotides not matched to a gene: 9. Germline-derived CDR1 and CDR2 are SGHKS and YYEKEE (reference sequence). The CDR3 spans 16 residues.

V gene TRBV27 combines with J gene TRBJ1-2; TRBD1 matches 7 bases. Germline values: CDR1 MNHEY, CDR2 SMNVEV (reference sequence). CDR3 size: 11 residues. Trimming cost V 10 bases and J 5 bases; bases outside gene matches: 4. The CDR3 is CATGTAYGYTF. The CDR3 nucleotides read TGTGCCACCGGGACAGCTTATGGCTACACCTTC.

CDR3 loop: CASSVSGGIVYEQYF. CDR3 bases: TGTGCCAGCAGCGTATCAGGGGGCATAGTATACGAGCAGTACTTC. The chain joins TRBV11-3 to TRBJ2-7; 8 bases align to TRBD1. CDR1 SGHNT and CDR2 YENEEA come from the germline V gene. With V trimmed by 5 bases and J by 4 bases, 10 bases remained unmatched. The CDR3 is made up of 15 amino acids.

This clone was seen just once. The chain links TRBV6-2 or TRBV6-3 to TRBJ2-1, with TRBD1 identical over 11 bases. V was pared by 6 bases and J by 9 bases, with 10 bases of the junction left unmatched. Per germline, CDR1 MNHEY and CDR2 SVGEGT. The CDR3 consists of 15 residues. The CDR3 DNA is TGTGCCAGCAGCGGACAGGGGGCGCATATTAGTGAGCAGTTCTTC. Translation: CASSGQGAHISEQFF.

V is TRBV2 and J is TRBJ1-2; maybe TRBD1 (6 bases). This CDR3 comprises 14 residues. Trimming stripped 1 base from V and 6 bases from J, with 12 bases between. Looked up from germline, CDR1 is SNHLY and CDR2 is FYNNEI. CDR3 amino acids: CASSEVDRLHGYTF. In DNA form, the CDR3 reads TGTGCCAGCAGTGAAGTAGACAGGCTCCATGGCTACACCTTC.

The chain is built from TRBV9 and TRBJ1-3; weak D call: TRBD1 (6 bases). Germline CDR1 is SGDLS and CDR2 is YYNGEE. This CDR3 spans 18 amino acids. The V end was cut by 4 bases, the J end by 0 bases, with 20 bases between. The CDR3 DNA is TGTGCCAGCAGCCCTACGGGGGGAATACAGGGCTCTGGAAACACCATATATTTT. Its protein product is CASSPTGGIQGSGNTIYF. The full variable domain, rest sourced from reference TRBV9 and TRBJ1-3, is DSGVTQTPKHLITATGQRVTLRCSPRSGDLSVYWYQQSLDQGLQFLIQYYNGEERAKGNILERFSAQQFPDLHSELNLSSLELGDSALYFCASSPTGGIQGSGNTIYFGEGSWLTVV.

This sequence joins TRBV18 and TRBJ2-4; 7 bases are shared with TRBD2. The V segment lost 6 bases and the J segment 1 base; nucleotides outside the gene matches: 3. The CDR3 runs to 14 residues. CDR1 and CDR2 from the germline V gene are KGHSH and LQKENI. The CDR3 region is CASSLGGAKNIQYF. The CDR3 nucleotides are TGTGCCAGCTCTCTCGGGGGGGCCAAAAACATTCAGTACTTC.

The chain employs TRBV6-5 and TRBJ1-5; possible D gene TRBD1, 6 bases. Per the germline V gene, CDR1 is MNHEY and CDR2 is SVGAGI. V lost 7 bases, J lost 0 bases, and 13 bases lay in between. The CDR3 sequence is 15 residues long. The DNA for the CDR3 is TGTGCCAGCAAGGACAGCAAGTATAGCAATCAGCCCCAGCATTTT. It encodes CASKDSKYSNQPQHF.

The chain has TRBV6-5 and TRBJ1-1, with 8 positions matching TRBD1. J gave up 5 bases and V 6 bases, and 2 bases lay outside the gene matches. This CDR3 is built from 12 residues. Germline assignment: CDR1 MNHEY and CDR2 SVGAGI. The CDR3 DNA sequence: TGTGCCAGCAGGACAGGGGTGACTGAAGCTTTCTTT. This encodes CASRTGVTEAFF.

The rearrangement links TRBV18 to TRBJ2-1, with TRBD2 matching over 10 bases. This CDR3 region has 16 residues. The germline V gene encodes CDR1 KGHSH and CDR2 LQKENI. The trim removed 3 bases at V and 9 bases at J, leaving 11 bases unmatched. CDR3 residues: CASSPTLAGGQSEQFF. The CDR3, as DNA: TGTGCCAGCTCACCCACCTTAGCGGGGGGCCAGTCTGAGCAGTTCTTC.

The CDR3 DNA sequence: TGTGCCAGCAGCCCCCGGCCGGTCGGGACCCAGGCCCGTGGGGCCAACGTCCTGACTTTC. Amino acids: CASSPRPVGTQARGANVLTF. The chain employs TRBV9 and TRBJ2-6; D assignment may be TRBD1 or TRBD2 (5 bases each). CDR1 and CDR2 (germline): SGDLS, YYNGEE. This CDR3 region has 20 residues. Trimming shortened V by 4 bases and J by 3 bases, and 26 bases separated the two germline ends.

J is TRBJ1-5 and V is TRBV9, with D possibly matching TRBD1 (6 bases). Looked up from germline, CDR1 is SGDLS and CDR2 is YYNGEE. The CDR3 is 14 residues long. With 3 bases removed from V and 4 bases from J, the gap between germline ends came to 11 bases. As DNA, the CDR3 is TGTGCCAGCAGCGCGCTTCAGGGGAATCAGCCCCAGCATTTT. Translation gives CASSALQGNQPQHF.

The chain combines TRBV7-2 with TRBJ2-7, with a tentative D call TRBD2 (5 bases). The CDR3 covers 15 residues. Germline values: CDR1 SGHTA, CDR2 FQGNSA. Trimming left V 4 bases short and J 3 bases short, with 16 bases between. This CDR3 is CASSSTLGGYYEQYF. The CDR3 nucleotides read TGTGCCAGCAGCTCCACCCTCGGCGGGTACTACGAGCAGTACTTC.

The rearrangement joins TRBV19 to TRBJ2-2, with D hard to call. V dropped 7 bases and J dropped 5 bases, with 17 bases sitting between them. This CDR3 region has 15 residues. CDR1 is LNHDA and CDR2 is SQIVND in the germline V gene (reference sequence). The CDR3 DNA reads TGTGCCAGTAACGCCATGATCGGAAAGACCGGGGAGCTGTTTTTT. Its protein product is CASNAMIGKTGELFF.